The sequence of this T cell receptor beta chain was determined in a study of T cell responses to AZD1222 COVID-19 vaccine (dated by TCRdb to 2020 to 2023). In terms of the full investigation: Because spike-specific TCR depth and breadth did not differ between the two schedules, AZD1222 recipients who got a second dose at roughly 4 weeks were pooled with those who got a second dose at roughly 12 weeks. TCR sequencing was performed for more than 230 trial participants, of whom about 200 were given two doses of AZD1222 and approximately 26 were given two doses of MenACWY control vaccine. Trial participants were enrolled into age subgroups of 18-55, 56-69 and 70-plus years, which contained about 160, 30 and 59 TCR-sequenced participants, respectively. Study-wide findings and limitations: Most participants were white British and females outnumbered males, and the authors suggested that clonal diversity may have been underestimated. In the small 56-69-year group, the increase in depth fell short of significance, most likely because of low power. Reportedly, close to half of the unique spike-specific TCRs recognized epitopes lying outside the regions that are mutated in the B.1.351 and B.1.1.7 variants. Conclusions about previously exposed vaccinees are limited, since just five or six AZD1222 recipients were seropositive for SARS-CoV-2 at baseline. After two AZD1222 doses, spike-specific TCR breadth and depth were significantly higher than at day 0 and than in MenACWY recipients. The whole spike protein was spanned by vaccine-associated CD4 TCRs, and dominant responses were seen in regions 160-218 and 743-854. Because no samples from the day 14 peak response were available, repertoires could be characterized only after the peak T cell response.

The sample's time point label is to be understood as: baseline before first vaccination. The vaccinee samples were drawn from two UK trials, COV001 and COV002, one of which was a single-blind randomized controlled phase 2/3 trial testing AZD1222 (ChAdOx1 nCoV-19) in healthy adults. Trial participant PBMC samples were collected at day 0 and day 28 after the second dose for TCRbeta chain sequencing. The CDR3 regions of human TCRbeta chains were subjected to immunosequencing. Processing in the source paper ran as follows. Repertoire TCRs were checked for matches against a reference library of SARS-CoV-2-specific TCRs that had been generated using the MIRA antigen-specificity platform. Breadth was defined as the fraction of unique TCRs that were SARS-CoV-2-associated. Depth was defined as the fraction of total T cells that were SARS-CoV-2-associated. Each spike-specific TCR was assigned to its reactive spike region and to a CD4 or CD8 class using the MIRA data. Log10-transformed breadth and depth values were compared by one-way ANOVA with Sidak's multiple comparisons tests. Entries here come from immuneACCESS through TCRdb and include only in-frame sequences with V and J called. Some clones fail to appear in such tables; in the studies checked, an unresolved V gene covers under half of the shortfall, and the cause of the remainder is unknown. That table is the source of V, J and clone size, and D and trimming were worked out from the DNA. The sample yields 90,000 to 120,000 clones; about 90% were counted once. The top ten constitute 3.5% to 4.5% of the sample.

Concerning this clone itself: Its antigen specificity is not known. No much larger clonotype is one base removed from it; base qualities were not supplied.

The sequence was obtained from an adult in good health. The specimen comprised peripheral blood, sampled on day 0 of AZD1222 vaccination.

The DNA is as follows: TGTGCCAGCAGTCCAGGACTAGCGGGAGTGAATTTATACAATGAGCAGTTCTTC. Its protein is CASSPGLAGVNLYNEQFF. The chain links TRBV28 with TRBJ2-1; 13 central bases correspond to TRBD2. Germline trimming amounts to 5 bases on V and 4 bases on J, with 11 as the count of junction bases outside the gene matches. As encoded in the germline V gene, CDR1 is MDHEN while CDR2 is SYDVKM. The CDR3 spans 18 residues, from the cysteine through the phenylalanine. Kept here is only the CDR3 DNA, which spans 54 bases and is read in frame from base 1. The CDR3 plus the reference TRBV28 and TRBJ2-1 genes for the other parts give the full variable domain: DVKVTQSSRYLVKRTGEKVFLECVQDMDHENMFWYRQDPGLGLRLIYFSYDVKMKEKGDIPEGYSVSREKKERFSLILESASTNQTSMYLCASSPGLAGVNLYNEQFFGPGTRLTVL.